The 26 T cell receptor beta chains presented below share a single source sample, sequenced in a study of CD8 T cells in ankylosing spondylitis. One entry per CDR3 protein, called by TCRdb with MiXCR from the 5' RACE reads. Among a few hundred thousand distinct CDR3 sequences listed, over 15% were seen once. The sample comprised blood, either unsorted or a sorted T cell fraction (not recorded which). These TCRs come from a male donor with ankylosing spondylitis or in good health (not recorded which).

The chain combines TRBV29-1 with TRBJ2-5; TRBD2 matches 13 bases. The CDR3 consists of 15 residues. Trimming took 7 bases from V and 5 from J; bases not matched to a gene: 10. The V gene's germline CDR1 is SQVTM and CDR2 ANQGSEA. This CDR3 is CSAGLAGDGWETQYF. The CDR3 DNA reads TGCAGCGCCGGACTAGCGGGAGATGGATGGGAGACCCAGTACTTC.

Only a few counts were recorded for this clonotype. V gene TRBV10-3 combines with J gene TRBJ2-1; possibly TRBD1 or TRBD2 for D (5 bases each). The CDR3 totals 15 residues. The germline V and J ends were trimmed by 0 bases and 0 bases, with 6 bases remaining between them. Looked up from germline, CDR1 is ENHRY and CDR2 is SYGVKD. CDR3: CAISESGVSYNEQFF. The DNA of the CDR3 is TGTGCCATCAGTGAGTCGGGGGTCTCCTACAATGAGCAGTTCTTC.

Many counts were recorded for this clonotype. V is TRBV29-1 and J is TRBJ2-3; 7 bases match TRBD1. The CDR3 totals 13 residues. Germline V CDR1 and CDR2: SQVTM, ANQGSEA. V shed 5 bases and J 4 bases; nucleotides not matched to a gene: 6. DNA for the CDR3: TGCAGCGTTACAGGGGTGTGGGCAGATACGCAGTATTTT. Protein product: CSVTGVWADTQYF.

The V call is TRBV9, the J call TRBJ2-5; 7 nucleotides line up with TRBD2. Germline CDR1 and CDR2: SGDLS and YYNGEE. This CDR3 has 17 residues. The ends lost 1 base at V and 1 base at J; junction bases unmatched: 10. The CDR3 region is CASSVHGREVSQETQYF. DNA of the CDR3: TGTGCCAGCAGCGTACACGGACGGGAGGTTTCCCAAGAGACCCAGTACTTC.

In its sample, this clonotype was seen many times. The chain is built from TRBV7-9 and TRBJ1-2; 7 bases match TRBD1. There are 14 residues in the CDR3. V dropped 5 bases and J dropped 6; count of bases not matched to a gene: 9. Germline loops: CDR1 SEHNR, CDR2 FQNEAQ (reference sequence). DNA of the CDR3: TGTGCCAGCAGCCCACCAAGGACAGGAGATGGCTACACCTTC. This translates into CASSPPRTGDGYTF.

This chain joins TRBV20-1 and TRBJ2-2; 15 bases fit TRBD2. The CDR3 consists of 17 residues. J was trimmed by 3 bases and V by 5 bases; bases with no gene match: 7. CDR1 is DFQATT and CDR2 is SNEGSKA in the germline V gene (reference sequence). Here the CDR3 DNA reads TGCAGTGCTCTCGGACTAGCGGGAGGGGTGGACACCGGGGAGCTGTTTTTT. This gives the protein CSALGLAGGVDTGELFF.

The chain employs TRBV28 and TRBJ2-3, with a tentative D call TRBD1 (5 bases). The CDR3 spans 14 residues. V was pared by 1 base and J by 5 bases, with 10 bases between. Germline loops: CDR1 MDHEN, CDR2 SYDVKM. CDR3 nucleotide sequence: TGTGCCAGCAGTTTATCTAGTAGGGGAGATACGCAGTATTTT. Protein product: CASSLSSRGDTQYF.

The chain recombines TRBV25-1 with TRBJ1-5, with a tentative D call TRBD1 (5 bases). The CDR3 covers 12 residues. The V end lost 4 bases, the J end lost 10 bases, and 11 bases lay between the germline ends. The germline V gene encodes CDR1 MGHDK and CDR2 SYGVNS. CDR3 sequence (DNA): TGTGCCAGCAGTGTACTTGGGGGACCCCAGCATTTT. Translation gives CASSVLGGPQHF.

The table lists this clonotype with a few counts. The V call is TRBV20-1, the J call TRBJ2-1; possible D gene TRBD2, 6 bases. V was cut by 0 bases and J by 3 bases, with 15 bases left in between. CDR3 size: 16 residues. Germline V gives CDR1 DFQATT, CDR2 SNEGSKA (reference sequence). CDR3 sequence reads: CSARDLGGESYNEQFF. CDR3 sequence (DNA): TGCAGTGCTAGAGATCTCGGGGGAGAAAGCTACAATGAGCAGTTCTTC.

In its sample, this clonotype was seen a few times. The rearrangement links TRBV7-8 to TRBJ2-1; either TRBD1 or TRBD2 may fit D (6 bases each). CDR3 length: 15 residues. Trimming took 4 bases from V and 4 from J, leaving 14 bases between them. Germline V gene data show CDR1 as SGHVS and CDR2 as FQNEAQ. DNA of the CDR3: TGTGCCAGCAGCTCTAGGGGGGTAGGTTACAATGAGCAGTTCTTC. Its protein product is CASSSRGVGYNEQFF.

This clonotype was seen ten or more times. V is TRBV4-1 and J is TRBJ2-7, with D hard to call. The CDR3 totals 14 residues. CDR1 and CDR2 (germline): MGHRA, YSYEKL. The V and J ends lost 1 base and 1 base respectively, with 8 bases between them. CDR3 in amino acids: CASSQGVRSYEQYF. CDR3 nucleotides: TGCGCCAGCAGCCAAGGCGTCCGGTCCTACGAGCAGTACTTC.

The V and J genes are TRBV6-1 and TRBJ2-7, with D possibly called TRBD1 or TRBD2 (5 bases each). V gave up 6 bases and J gave up 1 base, with 13 bases separating them. Germline CDR1 is MNHNS and CDR2 is SASEGT. The CDR3 consists of 14 residues. For the CDR3, the DNA is TGTGCCAGCAGCCCGGGACCGAATTCCTACGAGCAGTACTTC. It specifies CASSPGPNSYEQYF.

This chain joins TRBV7-6 and TRBJ2-3; D is ambiguous. Germline CDR1 reads SGHVS; CDR2 reads FNYEAQ. This CDR3 region has 13 residues. V dropped 1 base and J dropped 2 bases, with 4 bases sitting between them. The CDR3 DNA follows: TGTGCCAGCAGCTTAGTCTACACAGATACGCAGTATTTT. Encoded protein: CASSLVYTDTQYF.

This clonotype was counted many times. The chain uses TRBV29-1 and TRBJ2-7; possibly TRBD1 for D (6 bases). The CDR3 is 13 residues long. V lost 4 bases and J 0 bases, leaving 10 bases between the germline ends. Germline values: CDR1 SQVTM, CDR2 ANQGSEA. CDR3 protein: CSVGTDNSYEQYF. CDR3 DNA sequence: TGCAGCGTTGGGACAGACAACTCCTACGAGCAGTACTTC.

The V and J genes are TRBV27 and TRBJ2-2; 9 bases match TRBD1. J gave up 1 base and V 3 bases, and 3 bases lay outside the gene matches. From germline, CDR1 is MNHEY and CDR2 SMNVEV (reference sequence). The CDR3 contains 16 residues. This CDR3 is CASSLKTGGNTGELFF. The DNA of the CDR3 is TGTGCCAGCAGTTTGAAGACAGGGGGGAACACCGGGGAGCTGTTTTTT.

The V and J genes are TRBV6-5 and TRBJ1-2; 10 bases match TRBD1. J gave up 3 bases and V 0 bases, and 4 bases lay outside the gene matches. Germline V gives CDR1 MNHEY, CDR2 SVGAGI. CDR3 length: 16 amino acids. Here the CDR3 DNA reads TGTGCCAGCAGTTACTCAAAAGGGACAGGGGACTATGGCTACACCTTC. Translation gives CASSYSKGTGDYGYTF.

Details on this clonotype: A much larger clonotype is one base distant, so this may be a read error. This chain links TRBV12-3 or TRBV12-4 with TRBJ2-5; 7 bases align to TRBD1. The CDR3 consists of 13 residues. CDR3 nucleotides: TGTGCCAGCAGTGACAGGGTTGGAGAGAACCAGTACTTC. Amino acid sequence: CASSDRVGENQYF.

This clonotype turned up a few times. The rearrangement links TRBV29-1 to TRBJ2-7, with 7 bases aligning to TRBD2. J lost 2 bases, V lost 4 bases, and 2 bases had no gene match. CDR3 length: 12 amino acids. CDR1 is SQVTM, CDR2 ANQGSEA, per germline. The DNA of the CDR3 is TGCAGCGTTGTCGCGGGGGCCTACGAGCAGTACTTC. Its translation: CSVVAGAYEQYF.

The chain joins TRBV7-9 to TRBJ2-3; 7 positions agree with TRBD1. Germline-derived CDR1 and CDR2 are SEHNR and FQNEAQ (reference sequence). This CDR3 has 17 amino acids. Germline trimming cut 4 bases from V and 0 bases from J; bases unmatched to any gene: 10. The CDR3 loop reads CASSYLGTVSSTDTQYF. CDR3 sequence (DNA): TGTGCCAGCAGCTACCTCGGGACAGTCTCTAGCACAGATACGCAGTATTTT.

This clonotype was recorded once. The chain carries TRBV10-3 and TRBJ2-1, with 7 nucleotides matching TRBD1. CDR3 length: 12 amino acids. J gave up 4 bases and V 10 bases, and 4 bases lay outside the gene matches. Looked up from germline, CDR1 is ENHRY and CDR2 is SYGVKD. The CDR3: CATGDSYNEQFF. CDR3 sequence (DNA): TGTGCCACCGGGGACAGTTACAATGAGCAGTTCTTC.

The rearrangement links TRBV20-1 to TRBJ2-3; D unclear. This CDR3 comprises 10 residues. Trimming took 6 bases from V and 6 from J, leaving 7 bases between them. The germline V gene has CDR1 DFQATT and CDR2 SNEGSKA (reference sequence). CDR3 DNA sequence: TGCAGTGCCAAAACGGATACGCAGTATTTT. This gives the protein CSAKTDTQYF.

The chain uses TRBV5-1 and TRBJ2-1; the match to TRBD2 covers 7 bases. V lost 6 bases, J lost 3 bases, and 15 bases stayed unmatched. Germline loops: CDR1 SGHRS, CDR2 YFSETQ. CDR3 length: 17 residues. CDR3 loop: CASTPGVASGLYNEQFF. The CDR3, as DNA: TGCGCCAGCACCCCGGGTGTGGCTAGCGGCCTCTACAATGAGCAGTTCTTC.

This clonotype was picked up a small number of times. The chain couples TRBV27 to TRBJ1-1, with D tentatively TRBD1 (5 bases). The germline V gene encodes CDR1 MNHEY and CDR2 SMNVEV (reference sequence). The length of the CDR3 is 15 residues. Between the trimmed V and J ends, which lost 2 bases and 0 bases, there was a span of 10 bases. Here the CDR3 reads CASSLRGSLNTEAFF. The CDR3 DNA sequence: TGTGCCAGCAGTTTAAGGGGATCTCTGAACACTGAAGCTTTCTTT.

This clonotype was detected a few times. This sequence joins TRBV9 and TRBJ2-7; D is uncertain. The CDR3 has 14 residues. Trimming cost V 1 base and J 7 bases, with 15 bases left between them. Germline V gene data show CDR1 as SGDLS and CDR2 as YYNGEE. The CDR3 spells CASSVSAGLEEQYF. The DNA of the CDR3 is TGTGCCAGCAGCGTATCCGCCGGCTTAGAGGAGCAGTACTTC.

This clonotype came up a few times. The chain is built from TRBV5-1 and TRBJ2-1; TRBD1 aligns across 7 bases. CDR1 and CDR2 (germline): SGHRS, YFSETQ. The J segment lost 3 bases and the V segment lost 4 bases, leaving 7 bases of the junction unmatched. This CDR3 contains 15 residues. The DNA of the CDR3 is TGCGCCAGCAGCCCACGACAGGGCCTCTACAATGAGCAGTTCTTC. Encoded protein: CASSPRQGLYNEQFF.

This clonotype was seen only a few times. The chain employs TRBV19 and TRBJ2-7; D might be TRBD2 (5 bases). Trimming took 8 bases from V and 3 from J, leaving 17 bases between them. Looked up from germline, CDR1 is LNHDA and CDR2 is SQIVND (reference sequence). The CDR3 extends over 14 amino acids. The CDR3 is CASGPGPGDYEQYF. CDR3 nucleotides: TGTGCCAGTGGTCCGGGCCCCGGGGACTACGAGCAGTACTTC. The whole variable domain, filled in from reference TRBV19 and TRBJ2-7, reads DGGITQSPKYLFRKEGQNVTLSCEQNLNHDAMYWYRQDPGQGLRLIYYSQIVNDFQKGDIAEGYSVSREKKESFPLTVTSAQKNPTAFYLCASGPGPGDYEQYFGPGTRLTVT.